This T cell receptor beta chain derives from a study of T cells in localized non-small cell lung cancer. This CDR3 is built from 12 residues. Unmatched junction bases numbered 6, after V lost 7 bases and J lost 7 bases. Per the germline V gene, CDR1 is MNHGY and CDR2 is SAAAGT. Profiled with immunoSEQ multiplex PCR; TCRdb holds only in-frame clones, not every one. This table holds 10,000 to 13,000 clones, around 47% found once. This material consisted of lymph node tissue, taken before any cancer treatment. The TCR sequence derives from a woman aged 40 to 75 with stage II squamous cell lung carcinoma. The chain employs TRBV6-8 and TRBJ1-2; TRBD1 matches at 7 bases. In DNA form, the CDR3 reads TGTGCCAGCAACAGACAGGGAGGTGGCTACACCTTC. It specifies CASNRQGGGYTF.